This TCR beta chain stems from a study of technical replicates of blood from several donors. This CDR3 has 14 amino acids. Germline CDR1 reads SGHDN; CDR2 reads FVKESK. The V and J ends lost 3 bases and 9 bases respectively, with 18 bases between them. Sequencing was performed with immunoSEQ multiplex PCR; in TCRdb, only in-frame clones are kept and a portion is missing. The repertoire holds some 48,000 clones, with roughly 95% as singletons. Sequenced sample: T cells isolated from PBMCs. This sequence was found in a human donor in good health. This rearrangement joins TRBV14 to TRBJ2-7, with D possibly matching TRBD1 (5 bases). The CDR3 sequence: CASSQLGYPQGQYF. CDR3 DNA: TGTGCCAGCAGCCAGCTCGGGTACCCTCAGGGGCAGTACTTC.